The entry below describes one T cell receptor beta chain. Its antigen is not identified. The V gene's germline CDR1 is LNHNV and CDR2 YYDKDF (reference sequence). With 3 bases removed from V and 5 bases from J, the gap between germline ends came to 6 bases. This CDR3 is built from 12 residues. The record originates from a study of shared clonotypes between healthy human individuals. Notes on the study in general: Shared clonotypes across all four donors exceeded non-shared ones in generation probability. Larger estimated richness was generally seen in naive subsets than in memory subsets.

Nashville, Tennessee was home to all donors, each a Caucasian adult. Using immunoSEQ multiplex PCR, the repertoire was profiled, and TCRdb retains in-frame clones only, with some absent. This table holds 500,000 to 550,000 clones, around 96% found once. The chain couples TRBV15 to TRBJ2-3, with no clear D. The sequencing sample was made of naive CD4+ T cells sorted from blood. Subset specified: CD45RA+ positively selected. This TCR derives from a young woman in good health. This chain's CDR3 is CATSSREDTQYF. CDR3 DNA: TGTGCCACCAGCAGCCGAGAAGATACGCAGTATTTT.